This TCR beta chain was profiled in a study of blood T cell repertoires in COVID-19. On the study more broadly: The United States, Italy and Spain supplied acute and convalescent COVID-19 samples. Sources were T cells, B-cell-depleted T cells, or PBMCs; the material itself was cDNA or gDNA.

The table came from immunoSEQ multiplex PCR; TCRdb's copy has only in-frame clones and leaves some out. The sample yields some 150,000 clones, roughly 80% seen once. CDR3 length equals 13 residues. Looked up from germline, CDR1 is LNHDA and CDR2 is SQIVND (reference sequence). The V end lost 2 bases, the J end lost 6 bases, and 10 bases lay between the germline ends. This clone was detected ten times or more. The chain combines TRBV19 with TRBJ1-2; perhaps TRBD1 as D (5 bases). This sequence originates from an older man with acute or convalescent COVID-19. The sample comprised peripheral blood. CDR3 sequence reads: CASSIPGSNGYTF. The CDR3 DNA is TGTGCCAGTAGTATACCAGGGTCGAATGGCTACACCTTC.